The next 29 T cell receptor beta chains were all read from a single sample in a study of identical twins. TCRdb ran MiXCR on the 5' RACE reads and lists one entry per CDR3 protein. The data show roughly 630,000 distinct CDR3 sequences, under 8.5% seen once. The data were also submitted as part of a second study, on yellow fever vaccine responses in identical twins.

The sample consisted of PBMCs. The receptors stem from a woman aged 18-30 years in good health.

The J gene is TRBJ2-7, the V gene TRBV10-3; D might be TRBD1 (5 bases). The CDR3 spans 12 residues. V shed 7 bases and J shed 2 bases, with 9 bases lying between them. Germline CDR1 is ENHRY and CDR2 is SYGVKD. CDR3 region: CAIMDNPYEQYF. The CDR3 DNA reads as TGTGCCATCATGGACAACCCCTACGAGCAGTACTTC.

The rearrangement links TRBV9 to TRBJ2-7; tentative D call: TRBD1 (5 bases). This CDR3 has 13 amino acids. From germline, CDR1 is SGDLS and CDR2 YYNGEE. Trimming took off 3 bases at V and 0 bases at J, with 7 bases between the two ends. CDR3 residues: CASSGDSSYEQYF. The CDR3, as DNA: TGTGCCAGCAGCGGAGACAGCTCCTACGAGCAGTACTTC. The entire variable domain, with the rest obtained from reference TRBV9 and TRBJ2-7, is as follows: DSGVTQTPKHLITATGQRVTLRCSPRSGDLSVYWYQQSLDQGLQFLIQYYNGEERAKGNILERFSAQQFPDLHSELNLSSLELGDSALYFCASSGDSSYEQYFGPGTRLTVT.

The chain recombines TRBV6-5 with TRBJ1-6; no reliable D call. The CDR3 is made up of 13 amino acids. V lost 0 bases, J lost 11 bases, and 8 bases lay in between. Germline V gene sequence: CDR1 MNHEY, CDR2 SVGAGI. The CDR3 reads CASSYSTSAPLHF. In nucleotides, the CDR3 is TGTGCCAGCAGTTACTCGACGTCCGCACCCCTCCACTTT.

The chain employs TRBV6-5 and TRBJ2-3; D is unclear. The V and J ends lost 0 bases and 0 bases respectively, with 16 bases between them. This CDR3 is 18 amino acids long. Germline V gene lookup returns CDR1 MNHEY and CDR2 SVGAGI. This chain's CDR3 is CASSYSIYRPGSTDTQYF. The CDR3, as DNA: TGTGCCAGCAGTTACTCGATATATCGGCCTGGAAGCACAGATACGCAGTATTTT.

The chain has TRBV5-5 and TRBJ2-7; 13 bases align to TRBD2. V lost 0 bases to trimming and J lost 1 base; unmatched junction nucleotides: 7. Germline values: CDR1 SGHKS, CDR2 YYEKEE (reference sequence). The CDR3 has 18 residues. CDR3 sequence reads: CASSLAGLAGALSYEQYF. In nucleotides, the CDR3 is TGTGCCAGCAGCTTGGCTGGACTAGCGGGAGCCCTATCCTACGAGCAGTACTTC.

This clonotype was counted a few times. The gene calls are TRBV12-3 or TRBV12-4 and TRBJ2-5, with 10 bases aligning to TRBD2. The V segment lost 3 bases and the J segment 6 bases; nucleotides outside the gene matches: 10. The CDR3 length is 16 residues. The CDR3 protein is CASSFGAGGLGQTQYF. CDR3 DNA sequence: TGTGCCAGCAGTTTCGGAGCGGGAGGGTTGGGGCAGACCCAGTACTTC.

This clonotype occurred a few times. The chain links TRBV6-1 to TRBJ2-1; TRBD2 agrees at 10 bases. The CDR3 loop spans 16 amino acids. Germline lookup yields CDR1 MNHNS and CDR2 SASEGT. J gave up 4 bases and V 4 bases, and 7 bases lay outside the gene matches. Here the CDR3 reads CASSATLAGAYNEQFF. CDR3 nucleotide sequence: TGTGCCAGCAGTGCCACTCTAGCGGGGGCTTACAATGAGCAGTTCTTC.

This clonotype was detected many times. CDR3 loop: CASLFGTGTHEQYF. CDR3 in DNA: TGTGCCAGCTTATTTGGGACAGGGACTCACGAGCAGTACTTC. This rearrangement joins TRBV6-1 to TRBJ2-7; TRBD1 aligns across 9 bases. The CDR3 has 14 residues. The germline CDR1 and CDR2 sequences are MNHNS and SASEGT. Trimming cost V 8 bases and J 5 bases; bases outside gene matches: 10.

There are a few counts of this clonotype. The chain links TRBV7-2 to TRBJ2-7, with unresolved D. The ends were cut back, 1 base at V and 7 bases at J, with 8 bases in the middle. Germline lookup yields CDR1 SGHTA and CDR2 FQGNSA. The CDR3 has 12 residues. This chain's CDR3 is CASSLVAAEQYF. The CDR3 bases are TGTGCCAGCAGCTTAGTTGCTGCTGAGCAGTACTTC. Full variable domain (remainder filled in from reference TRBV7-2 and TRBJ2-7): GAGVSQSPSNKVTEKGKDVELRCDPISGHTALYWYRQSLGQGLEFLIYFQGNSAPDKSGLPSDRFSAERTGGSVSTLTIQRTQQEDSAVYLCASSLVAAEQYFGPGTRLTVT.

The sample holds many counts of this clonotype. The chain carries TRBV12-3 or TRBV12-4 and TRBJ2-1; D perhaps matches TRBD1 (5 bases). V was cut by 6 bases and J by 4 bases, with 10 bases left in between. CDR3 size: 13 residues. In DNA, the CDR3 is TGTGCCAGCAGACTAAACAGGTACAATGAGCAGTTCTTC. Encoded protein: CASRLNRYNEQFF.

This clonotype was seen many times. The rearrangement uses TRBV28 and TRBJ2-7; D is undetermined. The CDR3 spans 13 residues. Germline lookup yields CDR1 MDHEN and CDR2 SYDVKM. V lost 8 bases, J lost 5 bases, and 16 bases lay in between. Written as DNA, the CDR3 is TGTGCCAGCCAGACCCCATTTTCCGACGAGCAGTACTTC. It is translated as CASQTPFSDEQYF.

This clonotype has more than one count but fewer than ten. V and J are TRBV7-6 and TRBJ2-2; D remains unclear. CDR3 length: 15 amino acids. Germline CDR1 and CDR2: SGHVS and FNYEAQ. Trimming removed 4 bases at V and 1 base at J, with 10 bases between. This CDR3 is CASSSDTENTGELFF. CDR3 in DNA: TGTGCCAGCAGCTCCGACACGGAGAACACCGGGGAGCTGTTTTTT.

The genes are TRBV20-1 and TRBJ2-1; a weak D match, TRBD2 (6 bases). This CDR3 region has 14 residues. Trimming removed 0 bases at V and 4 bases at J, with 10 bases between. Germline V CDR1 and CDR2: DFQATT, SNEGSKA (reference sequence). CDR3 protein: CSARDPAGYNEQFF. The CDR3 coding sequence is TGCAGTGCTAGAGATCCAGCGGGTTACAATGAGCAGTTCTTC.

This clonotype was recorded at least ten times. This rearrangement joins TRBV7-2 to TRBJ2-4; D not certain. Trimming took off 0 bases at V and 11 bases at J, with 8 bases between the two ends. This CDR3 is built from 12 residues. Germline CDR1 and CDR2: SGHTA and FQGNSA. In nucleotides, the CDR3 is TGTGCCAGCAGCTTAGCTCCCGGACTTCAGTACTTC. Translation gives CASSLAPGLQYF.

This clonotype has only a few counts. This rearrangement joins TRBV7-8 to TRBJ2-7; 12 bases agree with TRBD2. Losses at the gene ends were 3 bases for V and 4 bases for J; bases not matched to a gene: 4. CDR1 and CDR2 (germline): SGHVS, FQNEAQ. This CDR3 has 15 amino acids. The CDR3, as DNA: TGTGCCAGCAGCTTCCAGACTAGCGGGAGTTACGAGCAGTACTTC. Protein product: CASSFQTSGSYEQYF.

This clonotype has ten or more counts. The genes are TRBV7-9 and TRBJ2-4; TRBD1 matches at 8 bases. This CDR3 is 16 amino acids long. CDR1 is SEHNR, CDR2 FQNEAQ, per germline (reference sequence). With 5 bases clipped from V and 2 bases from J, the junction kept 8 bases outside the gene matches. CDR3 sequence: CASSILTGETKNIQYF. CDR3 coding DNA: TGTGCCAGCAGCATCCTGACAGGGGAGACCAAAAACATTCAGTACTTC.

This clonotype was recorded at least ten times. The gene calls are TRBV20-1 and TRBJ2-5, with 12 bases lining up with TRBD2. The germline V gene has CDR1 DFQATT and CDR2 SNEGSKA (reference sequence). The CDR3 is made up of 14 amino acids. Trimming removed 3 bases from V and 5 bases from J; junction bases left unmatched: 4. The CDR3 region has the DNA TGCAGTGCTAGGCTAGCGGGGGGGTCGGAGACCCAGTACTTC. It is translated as CSARLAGGSETQYF.

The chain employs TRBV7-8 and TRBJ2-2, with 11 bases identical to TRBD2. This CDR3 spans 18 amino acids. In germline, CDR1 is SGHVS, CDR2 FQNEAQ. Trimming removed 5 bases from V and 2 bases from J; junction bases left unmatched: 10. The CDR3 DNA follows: TGTGCCAGCAGCCACACACTGGGACTAGCGGATAACACCGGGGAGCTGTTTTTT. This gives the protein CASSHTLGLADNTGELFF.

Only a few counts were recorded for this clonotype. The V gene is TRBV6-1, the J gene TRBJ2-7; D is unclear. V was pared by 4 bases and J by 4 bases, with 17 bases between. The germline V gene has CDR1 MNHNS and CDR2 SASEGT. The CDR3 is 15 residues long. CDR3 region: CASSVALSSRYEQYV. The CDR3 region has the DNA TGTGCCAGCAGTGTGGCATTGAGCAGTAGATACGAGCAGTACGTC.

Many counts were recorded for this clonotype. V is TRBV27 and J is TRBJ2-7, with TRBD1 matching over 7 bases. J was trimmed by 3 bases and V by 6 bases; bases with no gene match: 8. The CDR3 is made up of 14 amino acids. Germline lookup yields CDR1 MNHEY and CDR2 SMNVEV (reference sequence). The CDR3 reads CASRPDRALYEQYF. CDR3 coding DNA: TGTGCCAGCAGACCAGACAGGGCCCTCTACGAGCAGTACTTC.

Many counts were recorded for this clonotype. In DNA form, the CDR3 reads TGTGCCAGCAGCTTGTCGGGGATTGGGGAGACCCAGTACTTC. Translation: CASSLSGIGETQYF. This chain connects TRBV5-5 to TRBJ2-5; possible D gene TRBD2, 5 bases. Germline-derived CDR1 and CDR2 are SGHKS and YYEKEE (reference sequence). The length of the CDR3 is 14 residues. Trimming cost V 1 base and J 5 bases, with 12 bases left between them.

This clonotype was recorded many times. The CDR3 nucleotides read TGTGCCAGCAGCCAAGTCGTTGGCTACGAGCAGTACTTC. It yields the protein CASSQVVGYEQYF. The chain links TRBV14 to TRBJ2-7; D unresolved. The CDR3 is 13 amino acids. The V end lost 1 base, the J end lost 3 bases, and 7 bases lay between the germline ends. Looked up from germline, CDR1 is SGHDN and CDR2 is FVKESK. Full variable domain (rest looked up from reference TRBV14 and TRBJ2-7): EAGVTQFPSHSVIEKGQTVTLRCDPISGHDNLYWYRRVMGKEIKFLLHFVKESKQDESGMPNNRFLAERTGGTYSTLKVQPAELEDSGVYFCASSQVVGYEQYFGPGTRLTVT.

This chain's CDR3 is CASSKRQGASRLAGLNTGELFF. DNA of the CDR3: TGTGCCAGCAGTAAACGACAGGGGGCCTCCCGACTAGCGGGGCTGAACACCGGGGAGCTGTTTTTT. This chain links TRBV2 with TRBJ2-2; the D gene is possibly TRBD2 (11 bases). V gave up 5 bases and J gave up 1 base, with 32 bases separating them. The CDR3 is 22 amino acids. Germline assignment: CDR1 SNHLY and CDR2 FYNNEI.

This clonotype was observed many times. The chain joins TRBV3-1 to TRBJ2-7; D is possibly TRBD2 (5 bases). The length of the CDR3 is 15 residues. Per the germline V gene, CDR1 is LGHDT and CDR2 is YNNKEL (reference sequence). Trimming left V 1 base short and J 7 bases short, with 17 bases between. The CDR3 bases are TGTGCCAGCAGCCAAGGATGGACGGGGTTTAATGAGCAGTACGTC. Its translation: CASSQGWTGFNEQYV.

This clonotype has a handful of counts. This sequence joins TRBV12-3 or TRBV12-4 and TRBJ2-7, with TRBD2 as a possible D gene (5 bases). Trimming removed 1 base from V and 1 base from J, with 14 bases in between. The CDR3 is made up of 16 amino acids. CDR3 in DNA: TGTGCCAGCAGTTTAGTAAGCGCGGGTGCGTCCTACGAGCAGTACTTC. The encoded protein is CASSLVSAGASYEQYF.

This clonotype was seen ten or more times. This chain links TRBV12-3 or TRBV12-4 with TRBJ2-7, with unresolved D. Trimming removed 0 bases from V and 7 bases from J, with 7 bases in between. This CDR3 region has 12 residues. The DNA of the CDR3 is TGTGCCAGCAGTTTAGCAGTCGGGGAGCAGTACTTC. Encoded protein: CASSLAVGEQYF.

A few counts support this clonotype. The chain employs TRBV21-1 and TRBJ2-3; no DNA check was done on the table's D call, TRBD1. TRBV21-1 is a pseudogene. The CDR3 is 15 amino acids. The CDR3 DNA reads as TGTGCCAGCAGCAAAGGCCCCCTTAGCACAGATACGCAGTATTTT. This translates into CASSKGPLSTDTQYF.

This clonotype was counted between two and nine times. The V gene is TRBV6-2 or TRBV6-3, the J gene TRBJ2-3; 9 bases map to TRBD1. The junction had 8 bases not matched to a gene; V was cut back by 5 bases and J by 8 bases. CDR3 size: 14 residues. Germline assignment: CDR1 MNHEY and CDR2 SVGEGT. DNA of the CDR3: TGTGCCAGCAGTCCCCCGGGACAGGGCGTTACGCAGTATTTT. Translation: CASSPPGQGVTQYF.

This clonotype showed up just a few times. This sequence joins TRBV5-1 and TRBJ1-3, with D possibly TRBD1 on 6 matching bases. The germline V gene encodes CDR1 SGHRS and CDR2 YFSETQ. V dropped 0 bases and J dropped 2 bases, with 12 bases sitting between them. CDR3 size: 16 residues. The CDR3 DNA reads TGCGCCAGCAGCTTGGCGGGCAGGGGACCTGGAAACACCATATATTTT. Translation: CASSLAGRGPGNTIYF.